Presented here are 11 T cell receptor beta chains from one specimen sequenced in a study of cytotoxic CD8 clonotypes in ibrutinib-treated CLL. Sequencing was performed with immunoSEQ multiplex PCR; in TCRdb, only in-frame clones are kept and a portion is missing. In the table there are 65,000 to 85,000 clones, just over 90% of which are singletons. The sequences come from PBMCs, collected after 12 months of ibrutinib treatment. The origin of the receptors is a human donor with chronic lymphocytic leukemia.

Turning to this clone: Lacking the conserved final phenylalanine or tryptophan, this CDR3 likely reflects a read error. The CDR3 protein is CASSAIEQGKPYEQYL. CDR3 DNA: TGCGCCAGCAGCGCGATAGAGCAGGGTAAGCCCTACGAGCAGTACCTC. The J gene is TRBJ2-7, the V gene TRBV4-1; D is perhaps TRBD1 (5 bases). V lost 5 bases to trimming and J lost 2 bases, with 19 bases between them. The CDR3 runs to 16 residues. Germline V gene data show CDR1 as MGHRA and CDR2 as YSYEKL.

As for this clone: Within the sample, other DNA sequences also encode this same CDR3. This chain links TRBV5-1 with TRBJ2-3; D unresolved. The CDR3 is made up of 15 amino acids. V was trimmed by 0 bases and J by 0 bases, leaving 8 bases between them. Germline-derived CDR1 and CDR2 are SGHRS and YFSETQ. CDR3 region: CASSLVLTSTDTQYF. CDR3 nucleotides: TGCGCCAGCAGCTTGGTTTTAACCAGCACAGATACGCAGTATTTT.

This clone was detected a few times. This chain connects TRBV28 to TRBJ1-2; D might be TRBD1 (6 bases). This CDR3 region has 14 residues. V was clipped by 2 bases and J by 8 bases, with 15 bases between them. Germline V gene lookup returns CDR1 MDHEN and CDR2 SYDVKM. The CDR3 is CASSLPLGAFGYTF. In DNA form, the CDR3 reads TGTGCCAGCAGTTTACCCCTGGGGGCCTTCGGCTACACCTTC.

The rearrangement uses TRBV6-5 and TRBJ2-1; TRBD2 is a possible D gene (6 bases). The CDR3 covers 15 residues. Germline CDR1 and CDR2: MNHEY and SVGAGI. V lost 6 bases and J 7 bases, leaving 19 bases between the germline ends. The CDR3 reads CASRLLALVGNEQFF. The CDR3 DNA reads TGTGCCAGCAGGTTACTAGCTTTGGTTGGGAATGAGCAGTTCTTC.

The V gene is TRBV2, the J gene TRBJ1-2; 9 bases fit TRBD1. The V gene's germline CDR1 is SNHLY and CDR2 FYNNEI. CDR3 length: 13 amino acids. With 6 bases clipped from V and 5 bases from J, the junction kept 4 bases outside the gene matches. The CDR3 reads CASSADRGYGYTF. CDR3 coding DNA: TGTGCCAGCAGCGCGGACAGGGGATATGGCTACACCTTC.

The rearrangement joins TRBV2 to TRBJ1-2, with a possible D match to TRBD1 (5 bases). CDR3 size: 17 residues. Germline V lookup: CDR1 SNHLY, CDR2 FYNNEI. Between the trimmed V and J ends, which lost 2 bases and 3 bases, there was a span of 19 bases. The DNA for the CDR3 is TGTGCCAGCAGTGAAAGATCAGGGCGGCTTGGGGACTATGGCTACACCTTC. It encodes CASSERSGRLGDYGYTF.

The chain combines TRBV10-2 with TRBJ2-3; 8 bases align to TRBD2. The germline gives CDR1 WSHSY, CDR2 SAAADI. CDR3 length: 13 residues. With 8 bases clipped from V and 6 bases from J, the junction kept 7 bases outside the gene matches. CDR3 amino acids: CASWRGEADTQYF. The CDR3 coding sequence is TGCGCCAGCTGGCGGGGGGAGGCGGATACGCAGTATTTT.

The CDR3 protein is CASSPSGSGTEAFF. The CDR3 region has the DNA TGTGCCAGCTCACCGTCCGGGAGCGGCACTGAAGCTTTCTTT. The chain links TRBV18 to TRBJ1-1; D gene uncertain. Trimming pared 3 bases from V and 4 bases from J, leaving 12 bases between. CDR3 length equals 14 residues. Germline V gene lookup returns CDR1 KGHSH and CDR2 LQKENI.

The rearrangement uses TRBV28 and TRBJ2-4; D gene uncertain. The CDR3 covers 16 residues. V lost 8 bases and J 0 bases, leaving 17 bases between the germline ends. Germline CDR1 reads MDHEN; CDR2 reads SYDVKM. CDR3 loop: CASGSLGRLAKNIQYF. In DNA form, the CDR3 reads TGTGCCAGCGGTTCTCTCGGACGGCTAGCCAAAAACATTCAGTACTTC. Supplemented by reference TRBV28 and TRBJ2-4, the full variable domain reads DVKVTQSSRYLVKRTGEKVFLECVQDMDHENMFWYRQDPGLGLRLIYFSYDVKMKEKGDIPEGYSVSREKKERFSLILESASTNQTSMYLCASGSLGRLAKNIQYFGAGTRLSVL.

The V gene is TRBV2, the J gene TRBJ1-1, with TRBD1 as a possible D gene (6 bases). The CDR3 extends over 14 amino acids. V dropped 6 bases and J dropped 2 bases, with 13 bases sitting between them. Looked up from germline, CDR1 is SNHLY and CDR2 is FYNNEI. In DNA, the CDR3 is TGTGCCAGCAGAAAAATGGGGGCAAACACTGAAGCTTTCTTT. Its translation is CASRKMGANTEAFF.

The chain carries TRBV28 and TRBJ1-2, with D unresolved. The V gene lost 5 bases and the J gene lost 4 bases, with 8 bases spanning the gap. Germline V gene sequence: CDR1 MDHEN, CDR2 SYDVKM. This CDR3 has 12 residues. In DNA, the CDR3 is TGTGCCAGCAGTCCGATTTCCTATGGCTACACCTTC. It yields the protein CASSPISYGYTF.